Detailed here is one T cell receptor (beta chain). What it recognizes is unknown. The authors used template switching to add a universal primer site and gave cDNA unique molecular identifiers. TCRdb analysed the 5' RACE reads with MiXCR anew, one entry per CDR3 protein. The data contain approximately 1.8 million distinct CDR3 sequences, about 32% of them singletons. This specimen belongs to a study of identical twins. Regarding the study as a whole: Within cord blood, abundant beta clonotypes carried fewer insertions, but memory repertoires showed no such trend. Invariant populations such as MAIT and iNKT cells could partly muddle zero-insertion analyses.

The source is a newborn girl in good health. Sequencing used cord blood.

In DNA form, the CDR3 reads TGTGCCAGCTCCGGGACTATGGGGTCAGATACGCAGTATTTT. Translated, it gives CASSGTMGSDTQYF. The chain couples TRBV18 to TRBJ2-3, with TRBD2 matching 7 bases. The CDR3 consists of 14 residues. V dropped 6 bases and J dropped 4; count of bases not matched to a gene: 7. Germline V gene lookup returns CDR1 KGHSH and CDR2 LQKENI.